The 2 T cell receptor beta chains below all came from one sample that was sequenced in a study of T cells in Graves' hyperthyroidism and ophthalmopathy (dated by TCRdb to about 2019). Receptor amplification or capture employed multiplex PCR. TCRdb records Illumina HiSeq 2000 as the sequencer. The TCR beta CDR3 regions were amplified from RNA transcripts. For the first round of RT-PCR on the TCR CDR3, the HTBI primer set was used together with the Qiagen OneStep RT-PCR kit. The raw public reads went through TCRdb reprocessing: fastp at Q25, MiXCR clone calling, in-frame beta chains kept. Here each entry gathers all rows of one CDR3 protein and keeps the most common genes and DNA. Here the sample has around 35,000 distinct CDR3 sequences; around 50% occur a single time. The top ten clonotypes cover more than 25% of the sample. The sample taken for sequencing was blood. These receptors were collected from a woman in her thirties or forties with Graves' ophthalmopathy.

This clonotype is large in the sample. J is TRBJ1-3 and V is TRBV29-1; the D is unclear. CDR1 is SQVTM and CDR2 is ANQGSEA in the germline V gene. V lost 1 base and J 4 bases, leaving 5 bases between the germline ends. The CDR3 contains 12 residues. For the CDR3, the DNA is TGCAGCGTTGAAGTTACAGGAAACACCATATATTTT. Residues: CSVEVTGNTIYF. The full variable domain, completed using reference TRBV29-1 and TRBJ1-3, is SAVISQKPSRDICQRGTSLTIQCQVDSQVTMMFWYRQQPGQSLTLIATANQGSEATYESGFVIDKFPISRPNLTFSTLTVSNMSPEDSSIYLCSVEVTGNTIYFGEGSWLTVV.

This chain connects TRBV10-3 to TRBJ1-1; D not resolved. Between the trimmed V and J ends, which lost 0 bases and 3 bases, there was a span of 11 bases. The CDR3 has 15 residues. The germline V gene has CDR1 ENHRY and CDR2 SYGVKD. CDR3 bases: TGTGCCATCAGTGAGTCGAACAGCCGGTACACTGAAGCTTTCTTT. Translation gives CAISESNSRYTEAFF.